This is a list of T cell receptor beta chains from one sample in a study of blood T cell repertoires in COVID-19. The assay was immunoSEQ multiplex PCR, and TCRdb's table has in-frame clones only and misses some. The data contain 100,000 or so clones, around 83% of them singletons. Sequencing input: peripheral blood. These receptors all come from a woman of 80 years or more with acute or convalescent COVID-19. The CDR3 runs from the conserved cysteine through the conserved F or W. The order of the fields is J gene, D gene, V gene, clone size, CDR3 DNA, CDR3 protein. The D gene is left open where the match is weak. The size of a clone is reported for some rows only, either as once, few or many, or as a class for expanded clones.

>TRBJ2-3|-|TRBV7-8|-
TGTGCCAGCACCTTGGGGGCGGGAGTGAGTGTTGATACGCAGTATTTT
CASTLGAGVSVDTQYF
>TRBJ1-1|-|TRBV11-3|once
TGTGCCAGCAGCTTAGAGGGGGGTAGCACTGAAGCTTTCTTT
CASSLEGGSTEAFF
>TRBJ1-1|TRBD1|TRBV12-5|-
TGTGCTAGTGGACGACGACAGGGGTCCGCTGAAGCTTTCTTT
CASGRRQGSAEAFF
>TRBJ2-2|TRBD2|TRBV11-3|-
TGTGCCAGCAGCTCCCAGACTAGCGGTAACACCGGGGAGCTGTTTTTT
CASSSQTSGNTGELFF
>TRBJ2-5|-|TRBV30|-
TGTGCCTGGAGTGAGATCAGGGAGACCCAGTACTTC
CAWSEIRETQYF
>TRBJ2-1|-|TRBV28|-
TGTGCCAGCAGTTCCGTGGGGCTAGGTTCCTACAATGAGCAGTTCTTC
CASSSVGLGSYNEQFF
>TRBJ2-4|-|TRBV29-1|-
TGCAGCGTTGGTTTACAGGGACATCAAAACATTCAGTACTTC
CSVGLQGHQNIQYF
>TRBJ2-2|-|TRBV5-8|once
TGTGCCAGCAGCTTGGGACTGTACACCGGGGAGCTGTTTTTT
CASSLGLYTGELFF
>TRBJ2-6|-|TRBV4-3|-
TGCGCCAGCAGCCAAGAGTTTAGGCGGGCTGGGGCCAACGTCCTGACTTTC
CASSQEFRRAGANVLTF
>TRBJ2-1|-|TRBV11-3|-
TGTGCCAGCAGCCCCGGGGGCTCCTACAATGAGCAGTTCTTC
CASSPGGSYNEQFF
>TRBJ1-2|TRBD1|TRBV16|-
TGTGCCAGCAGCCAACCACAGGGGGCTTCAGATGGCTACACCTTC
CASSQPQGASDGYTF
>TRBJ2-1|-|TRBV11-3|-
TGTGCCAGCAGCTTCACGGAGGACAATGAGCAGTTCTTC
CASSFTEDNEQFF
>TRBJ2-1|-|TRBV19|once
TGTGCCAGTAGGCCAGGGACAAATTACAATGAGCAGTTCTTC
CASRPGTNYNEQFF
>TRBJ1-1|-|TRBV3-1/TRBV3-2|-
TGTGCCAGCAGCCCCTTAGAGGCCCAGGGGACTGAAGCTTTCTTT
CASSPLEAQGTEAFF
>TRBJ2-3|-|TRBV7-8|-
TGTGCCAGCAGCCGGGCCGTCGGGGATACGCAGTATTTT
CASSRAVGDTQYF
>TRBJ1-2|-|TRBV28|-
TGTGCCAGCAGTCAATTGCAGGCTTCTAACTATGGCTACACCTTC
CASSQLQASNYGYTF
>TRBJ2-4|-|TRBV18|few
TGTGCCAGCTCACCGGGACTCCCGGGTGCCAAAAACATTCAGTACTTC
CASSPGLPGAKNIQYF
>TRBJ1-5|-|TRBV5-8|-
TGTGCCAGCAGCACCGGTGCCAGGGAAGATCAGCCCCAGCATTTT
CASSTGAREDQPQHF
>TRBJ1-6|-|TRBV9|-
TGTGCCAGCAGCGGTCGCGGGGGGCTTGGGAATAATTCACCCCTCCACTTT
CASSGRGGLGNNSPLHF
>TRBJ1-5|TRBD1|TRBV28|-
TGTGCCAGCATCCCCTTGGACAGGGGGGGCCAGCCCCAGCATTTT
CASIPLDRGGQPQHF
>TRBJ1-2|-|TRBV2|once
TGTGCCAGCAGTCTTGACAGGAACTATGGCTACACCTTC
CASSLDRNYGYTF
>TRBJ1-5|-|TRBV13|-
TGTGCCAGCAGCATTGGACACATAAATCAGCCCCAGCATTTT
CASSIGHINQPQHF
>TRBJ1-1|-|TRBV11-3|-
TGTGCCAGCGCAAACAGGGCTGATCAAGCTTTCTTT
CASANRADQAFF